Following are 9 T cell receptor beta chains from one sample sequenced in a study of T cells in localized non-small cell lung cancer. Produced via immunoSEQ multiplex PCR; TCRdb's table is partial and in-frame only. The repertoire has about 2,900 clones, approximately 35% of them found once; the top ten carry approximately 9.1%. The sequencing used normal lung tissue next to the tumor, collected before any cancer treatment. The receptor set was obtained from a male donor aged 60 or older with stage I squamous cell lung carcinoma.

The chain has TRBV18 and TRBJ1-2; tentative D call: TRBD1 (5 bases). V was pared by 3 bases and J by 4 bases, with 6 bases between. The CDR3 length is 12 residues. In germline, CDR1 is KGHSH, CDR2 LQKENI. In nucleotides, the CDR3 is TGTGCCAGCTCACCTGACAGCTATGGCTACACCTTC. This codes for CASSPDSYGYTF.

This clone has just a few counts. The chain recombines TRBV9 with TRBJ2-1, with D perhaps matching TRBD2 (6 bases). This CDR3 spans 14 amino acids. V was clipped by 5 bases and J by 6 bases, with 15 bases between them. The germline V gene encodes CDR1 SGDLS and CDR2 YYNGEE. CDR3 loop: CASSQSRDFNEQFF. The CDR3 nucleotides read TGTGCCAGCAGTCAGAGCCGGGACTTCAATGAGCAGTTCTTC.

This chain connects TRBV6-8 to TRBJ2-1; 8 positions match TRBD2. The junction had 10 bases not matched to a gene; V was cut back by 8 bases and J by 7 bases. The CDR3 sequence is 14 residues long. CDR1 and CDR2 from the germline V gene are MNHGY and SAAAGT. The CDR3: CASSPGGGINEQFF. CDR3 DNA sequence: TGTGCCAGCTCCCCGGGAGGGGGAATAAATGAGCAGTTCTTC.

This clone turned up a few times. The chain couples TRBV11-1 to TRBJ2-3; 10 bases match TRBD1. CDR1 SGHAT and CDR2 FQDESV come from the germline V gene (reference sequence). The CDR3 totals 14 residues. Losses at the gene ends were 5 bases for V and 5 bases for J; bases not matched to a gene: 4. For the CDR3, the DNA is TGTGCCAGCAGCAGACGGACAGGGGGAGATACGCAGTATTTT. Encoded protein: CASSRRTGGDTQYF.

This clone is categorized as large (0.1 to 1%). The chain recombines TRBV11-3 with TRBJ1-2; TRBD1 agrees at 8 bases. V lost 3 bases to trimming and J lost 4 bases; unmatched junction nucleotides: 4. Germline values: CDR1 SGHNT, CDR2 YENEEA. The CDR3 has 14 residues. CDR3 protein: CASSLQGASYGYTF. CDR3 sequence (DNA): TGTGCCAGCAGCTTGCAGGGGGCGTCCTATGGCTACACCTTC.

This clone was seen only once. V and J are TRBV19 and TRBJ1-3, with a weak D call TRBD1 (5 bases). CDR1 and CDR2 (germline): LNHDA, SQIVND (reference sequence). Trimming shortened V by 2 bases and J by 2 bases, and 10 bases separated the two germline ends. The CDR3 totals 15 residues. This CDR3 is CASSILRGPGNTIYF. The CDR3 DNA sequence: TGTGCCAGTAGTATATTGCGGGGACCTGGAAACACCATATATTTT.

This rearrangement joins TRBV6-8 to TRBJ2-5; no clear D. Germline V CDR1 and CDR2: MNHGY, SAAAGT. Trimming cost V 10 bases and J 3 bases, with 15 bases left between them. This CDR3 is 13 amino acids long. CDR3 residues: CAITSSAEETQYF. The CDR3 coding sequence is TGTGCCATCACCTCTAGTGCAGAAGAGACCCAGTACTTC.

By proportion, this clone is large. An end of the junction differs from the germline gene, which may be a read error. V gene TRBV11-3 combines with J gene TRBJ2-2; D is unclear. This CDR3 comprises 15 residues. In germline, CDR1 is SGHNT, CDR2 YENEEA. CDR3 in amino acids: CASSIDFDITGELFF. CDR3 nucleotide sequence: TGTGCCAGCAGCATAGACTTTGACATCACCGGGGAGCTGTTTTTT.

The gene calls are TRBV9 and TRBJ2-7; TRBD1 matches 7 bases. J gave up 0 bases and V 4 bases, and 7 bases lay outside the gene matches. The germline CDR1 and CDR2 sequences are SGDLS and YYNGEE. This CDR3 has 15 residues. The CDR3 spells CASSPSGTDSYEQYF. The CDR3 DNA is TGTGCCAGCAGCCCCTCCGGGACAGACTCCTACGAGCAGTACTTC.